This T cell receptor (beta chain) was identified in a study of T cells after yellow fever vaccination. Findings and limits, study-wide: Though weaker, the secondary response peaked faster, on day 5 versus 15. Among all clonotypes, a small share was observed in both CD4 and CD8 compartments.

V dropped 7 bases and J dropped 1 base, with 10 bases sitting between them. Germline values: CDR1 DFQATT, CDR2 SNEGSKA (reference sequence). This CDR3 spans 12 amino acids. The study made its TCR cDNA through 5'RACE template switching. That step introduced a universal primer site along with UMIs. TCRdb called the 5' RACE reads again in MiXCR, with one record for every CDR3 protein. The sample includes 200,000 to 300,000 distinct CDR3 sequences, roughly 3.5% of them seen just once. Many counts were recorded for this clonotype. Its matching antigen is unknown. The chain carries TRBV20-1 and TRBJ1-1, with no clear D. This clonotype was sampled from a man aged 18 to 30 who received the YFV17D yellow fever vaccine. This specimen consisted of PBMCs, obtained 15 days after the yellow fever booster vaccination. The CDR3 is CSGVRGNTEAFF. CDR3 DNA: TGCAGTGGAGTCCGAGGGAACACTGAAGCTTTCTTT.